This record covers a single T cell receptor (beta chain). What it binds is not known. This was a survey-level run. Measured with immunoSEQ multiplex PCR; TCRdb has only the in-frame clones, and not every one. The sample holds approximately 17,000 clones, 80% seen once. The V gene's germline CDR1 is SGHRS and CDR2 YFSETQ. Trimming took 4 bases from V and 5 from J; bases not matched to a gene: 7. The CDR3 spans 15 residues. This sample was included in a study of pediatric ulcerative colitis. Whole-study findings and limits: Ulcerative colitis patients shared more blood-rectal clones than controls.

During colonoscopy, one to two rectal pinch biopsies were collected. The source is a boy younger than 18 who was a control in a study of pediatric ulcerative colitis. The V and J genes are TRBV5-1 and TRBJ2-5; 11 positions match TRBD1. The sequencing sample was made of gut tissue. In DNA, the CDR3 is TGCGCCAGCAGCACCGGGACAGGGGGATGGGAGACCCAGTACTTC. This codes for CASSTGTGGWETQYF.